The source of this T cell receptor beta chain is a study of Graves' ophthalmopathy and Graves' hyperthyroidism. The CDR3 totals 15 residues. From germline, CDR1 is LGHNA and CDR2 YNFKEQ. Trimming cost V 0 bases and J 6 bases, with 14 bases left between them. Amplifying from RNA transcripts, the study obtained TCR beta CDR3 regions. First-round RT-PCR relied on HTBI primers, and a second-round multiplex PCR came next. One entry per CDR3 protein, called by TCRdb with MiXCR from the multiplex PCR reads. The table lists hundreds of thousands of distinct CDR3 sequences, around 45% of them singletons. Exclusion criteria comprised other autoimmune diseases, uncontrolled infections, pregnancy or lactation in patients.

V gene TRBV4-2 combines with J gene TRBJ1-2, with D hard to call. The TCR was taken from an adult man with Graves' ophthalmopathy. The material sequenced was peripheral blood. This chain's CDR3 is CASSQDTGVRDGYTF. CDR3 coding DNA: TGTGCCAGCAGCCAAGATACCGGGGTGCGGGATGGCTACACCTTC.